This is a list of T cell receptor beta chains from one sample in a study of T cells in Graves' hyperthyroidism and ophthalmopathy. A single record per CDR3 protein comes from TCRdb applying MiXCR to the multiplex PCR reads. The sample contains fewer than 650,000 distinct CDR3 sequences, about 15% of which appear only once. Sequenced input: blood. These TCRs come from a middle-aged woman with Graves' ophthalmopathy. Each CDR3 is given with its conserved first and last residue. The order of the fields is V gene, J gene, CDR3 protein.

TRBV11-2	TRBJ2-2	CASSLYLSGLAENTGELFF
TRBV6-2/TRBV6-3	TRBJ1-1	CASSYPLGRAGMNTEAFF
TRBV5-6	TRBJ2-4	CASSLGTSGAKNIQYF
TRBV12-3/TRBV12-4	TRBJ2-2	CASSLGTSGTRTGELFF
TRBV20-1	TRBJ2-5	CSAGAVETQYF
TRBV6-1	TRBJ2-5	CASSQLAGYGETQYF
TRBV28	TRBJ2-7	CASSPNAGQLYEQYF
TRBV12-3/TRBV12-4	TRBJ2-7	CASSRGQDEQYF
TRBV7-2	TRBJ2-5	CASSRIPETQYF
TRBV29-1	TRBJ2-7	CSAVSGSYYEQYF
TRBV19	TRBJ1-1	CASRNAILLYTEAFF
TRBV28	TRBJ1-5	CASGGQGFSVLVGNQPQHF
TRBV19	TRBJ2-5	CASSPMRGETQYF
TRBV11-2	TRBJ2-5	CASSLMALAGVETQYF
TRBV3-1	TRBJ1-1	CASSQHNENTEAFF